This TCR beta chain is from a study of cytomegalovirus exposure and HLA in healthy donors. Study in general: Findings of an earlier analysis included 90 million to 120 million unique TCR beta sequences from 180 million or so T cells.

13 Jbeta primers and 60 Vbeta primers were used for the PCR. Sequencing was performed with immunoSEQ multiplex PCR; in TCRdb, only in-frame clones are kept and a portion is missing. The sample consists of some 180,000 clones, roughly 78% of them appearing once. The clonotype originates from a woman under 40 in good health and CMV-seropositive. The specimen sequenced was PBMCs.

The CDR3 DNA reads TGCAGCGTGACCAGGACACTAATGAACACTGAAGCTTTCTTT. Its translation is CSVTRTLMNTEAFF. The genes are TRBV29-1 and TRBJ1-1, with TRBD1 as a possible D gene (5 bases). The CDR3 is 14 residues long. Trimming cost V 6 bases and J 0 bases, with 14 bases left between them. Germline V gene data show CDR1 as SQVTM and CDR2 as ANQGSEA.